A single sample is the source of the 27 T cell receptor beta chains below, sequenced in a study of chemoradiotherapy in HPV16-positive cancers. Profiling relied on immunoSEQ multiplex PCR, and the TCRdb table lists in-frame clones only, not all of them. Of about 27,000 clones detected, over 90% appear once; the ten largest clones hold roughly 18%. This specimen consisted of blood, obtained from a patient who underwent chemoradiotherapy. These TCRs come from a human donor with HPV-associated anogenital cancer.

The chain uses TRBV7-2 and TRBJ2-5; TRBD2 agrees at 10 bases. CDR3 length: 14 amino acids. The germline CDR1 and CDR2 sequences are SGHTA and FQGNSA. In DNA form, the CDR3 reads TGTGCTGGTAGCGGGGGGAACCCCCAAGAGACCCAGTACTTC. Translated: CAGSGGNPQETQYF.

J is TRBJ2-7 and V is TRBV14, with TRBD1 identical over 10 bases. This CDR3 has 15 amino acids. V was pared by 3 bases and J by 4 bases, with 6 bases of the junction left unmatched. Germline V lookup: CDR1 SGHDN, CDR2 FVKESK. CDR3 amino acids: CASSHWGQGIYEQYF. CDR3 in DNA: TGTGCCAGCAGCCACTGGGGACAGGGGATATACGAGCAGTACTTC.

The chain employs TRBV5-4 and TRBJ1-1, with D unresolved. The CDR3 covers 14 residues. V lost 4 bases and J lost 11, with 21 bases in between. Germline loops: CDR1 SGHNT, CDR2 YYREEE (reference sequence). In DNA form, the CDR3 reads TGTGCCAGCAGCAGCAATACCCTCTTCGCGGGGGCTTTCTTT. Residues: CASSSNTLFAGAFF.

The genes are TRBV6-5 and TRBJ2-3; tentatively, D is TRBD2 (6 bases). Germline V gene data show CDR1 as MNHEY and CDR2 as SVGAGI. CDR3 length equals 12 residues. With 6 bases removed from V and 3 bases from J, the gap between germline ends came to 7 bases. The CDR3 is CASRGGTDTQYF. The CDR3 DNA follows: TGTGCCAGCAGGGGGGGTACAGATACGCAGTATTTT.

The CDR3 DNA reads TGTGCCAGCAGTGTCTTCCCGTCGACAGGGGCTGGGGCCAACGTCCTGACTTTC. It encodes CASSVFPSTGAGANVLTF. The chain combines TRBV2 with TRBJ2-6; TRBD1 aligns across 8 bases. Germline CDR1 is SNHLY and CDR2 is FYNNEI. This CDR3 region has 18 residues. V dropped 4 bases and J dropped 2; count of bases not matched to a gene: 10.

This clone was seen a handful of times. The chain employs TRBV10-3 and TRBJ1-1; D unclear. Germline V gene sequence: CDR1 ENHRY, CDR2 SYGVKD. The length of the CDR3 is 13 residues. Trimming pared 10 bases from V and 2 bases from J, leaving 14 bases between. CDR3: CASAALGNTEAFF. DNA of the CDR3: TGTGCCAGCGCGGCCCTGGGTAACACTGAAGCTTTCTTT.

This chain joins TRBV4-2 and TRBJ2-3; 9 bases agree with TRBD2. There are 16 residues in the CDR3. The ends lost 5 bases at V and 2 bases at J; junction bases unmatched: 8. From germline, CDR1 is LGHNA and CDR2 YNFKEQ. The CDR3, as DNA: TGTGCCAGCAGCTATTTAGCGGGAGAATCCACAGATACGCAGTATTTT. This encodes CASSYLAGESTDTQYF.

This CDR3 reads CASNRQANEKLFF. CDR3 DNA: TGTGCCAGCAACCGACAGGCTAATGAAAAACTGTTTTTT. This rearrangement joins TRBV2 to TRBJ1-4, with D maybe TRBD1 (6 bases). With 7 bases removed from V and 3 bases from J, the gap between germline ends came to 9 bases. This CDR3 is 13 amino acids long. Germline V gene data show CDR1 as SNHLY and CDR2 as FYNNEI.

V usage is TRBV7-9 and J usage is TRBJ1-1; no definite D call. Germline CDR1 and CDR2: SEHNR and FQNEAQ (reference sequence). V lost 3 bases and J lost 2, with 7 bases in between. This CDR3 is 13 amino acids long. CDR3 in amino acids: CASSFRANTEAFF. The CDR3 region has the DNA TGTGCCAGCAGCTTCCGCGCTAACACTGAAGCTTTCTTT.

This chain connects TRBV29-1 to TRBJ1-2; 7 positions agree with TRBD1. Germline assignment: CDR1 SQVTM and CDR2 ANQGSEA. Trimming cost V 4 bases and J 7 bases; bases outside gene matches: 12. CDR3 length equals 14 residues. CDR3 in amino acids: CSVVGRQGAFGYTF. The DNA of the CDR3 is TGCAGCGTTGTTGGTCGACAGGGTGCGTTTGGCTACACCTTC.

This chain joins TRBV28 and TRBJ2-1; D may be TRBD2 (5 bases). The CDR3 length is 15 residues. Trimming took 3 bases from V and 6 from J, leaving 15 bases between them. In germline, CDR1 is MDHEN, CDR2 SYDVKM. For the CDR3, the DNA is TGTGCCAGCAGTTTCGGGTCTAGCCCCCTCAATGAGCAGTTCTTC. Translating gives CASSFGSSPLNEQFF.

J is TRBJ2-2 and V is TRBV15, with D unresolved. This CDR3 has 15 residues. V dropped 3 bases and J dropped 0 bases, with 8 bases sitting between them. The germline gives CDR1 LNHNV, CDR2 YYDKDF (reference sequence). The CDR3 loop reads CATSSGTANTGELFF. DNA for the CDR3: TGTGCCACCAGCAGTGGTACCGCGAACACCGGGGAGCTGTTTTTT. Complete variable domain (other parts from reference TRBV15 and TRBJ2-2): DAMVIQNPRYQVTQFGKPVTLSCSQTLNHNVMYWYQQKSSQAPKLLFHYYDKDFNNEADTPDNFQSRRPNTSFCFLDIRSPGLGDTAMYLCATSSGTANTGELFFGEGSRLTVL.

This clone was observed a handful of times. The rearrangement joins TRBV11-2 to TRBJ2-5, with 7 bases identical to TRBD2. CDR3 size: 15 residues. Germline V gives CDR1 SGHAT, CDR2 FQNNGV. V shed 4 bases and J 2 bases; nucleotides not matched to a gene: 7. CDR3: CASSYISGGQETQYF. The CDR3 nucleotides read TGTGCCAGCAGCTATATATCGGGAGGACAAGAGACCCAGTACTTC.

The CDR3 loop is CASSPQGDYGYTF. The CDR3, as DNA: TGTGCCAGCTCACCACAGGGAGACTATGGCTACACCTTC. The V and J genes are TRBV18 and TRBJ1-2, with no clear D. The germline V gene encodes CDR1 KGHSH and CDR2 LQKENI. The CDR3 is 13 residues long. V shed 1 base and J shed 3 bases, with 6 bases lying between them.

The chain couples TRBV4-1 to TRBJ2-1, with 8 positions matching TRBD2. Per germline, CDR1 MGHRA and CDR2 YSYEKL. V was pared by 4 bases and J by 9 bases, with 14 bases of the junction left unmatched. This CDR3 spans 16 amino acids. The CDR3 protein is CASSPLSREGSGEQFF. The CDR3 bases are TGCGCCAGCAGCCCCTTATCCCGGGAGGGTTCGGGTGAGCAGTTCTTC.

The rearrangement joins TRBV25-1 to TRBJ2-3; D may be TRBD2 (5 bases). Trimming shortened V by 3 bases and J by 5 bases, and 15 bases separated the two germline ends. CDR3 size: 15 residues. Per germline, CDR1 MGHDK and CDR2 SYGVNS. The CDR3 DNA follows: TGTGCCAGCAGTGATCCCCGCCGGACTGGAGATACGCAGTATTTT. Protein: CASSDPRRTGDTQYF.

This chain joins TRBV5-1 and TRBJ2-5, with 8 bases identical to TRBD1. V shed 4 bases and J 2 bases; nucleotides not matched to a gene: 4. Germline V lookup: CDR1 SGHRS, CDR2 YFSETQ. The CDR3 extends over 14 amino acids. CDR3 nucleotides: TGCGCCAGCAGCCCCCGGGACAGGCAAGAGACCCAGTACTTC. Its translation is CASSPRDRQETQYF. Using reference TRBV5-1 and TRBJ2-5 for the parts outside the CDR3, the full variable domain is KAGVTQTPRYLIKTRGQQVTLSCSPISGHRSVSWYQQTPGQGLQFLFEYFSETQRNKGNFPGRFSGRQFSNSRSEMNVSTLELGDSALYLCASSPRDRQETQYFGPGTRLLVL.

This clone was recorded once. The CDR3 spells CARRRAGTCSYSSYNEQFF. For the CDR3, the DNA is TGTGCCAGGCGGCGAGCGGGAACCTGTTCCTACAGCTCCTACAATGAGCAGTTCTTC. This chain uses TRBV13 with TRBJ2-1; 7 bases are shared with TRBD2. Unmatched junction bases numbered 20, after V lost 9 bases and J lost 0 bases. Germline CDR1 is PRHDT and CDR2 is FYEKMQ (reference sequence). The CDR3 runs to 19 residues.

V gene TRBV7-6 combines with J gene TRBJ2-1, with 11 bases lining up with TRBD2. The trim removed 1 base at V and 7 bases at J, leaving 3 bases unmatched. The CDR3 has 15 amino acids. CDR1 is SGHVS, CDR2 FNYEAQ, per germline. The CDR3 bases are TGTGCCAGCAGCTTAGATCCTAGCGGGAGGAATGAGCAGTTCTTC. Protein: CASSLDPSGRNEQFF. The variable domain in full, completed from reference TRBV7-6 and TRBJ2-1, reads GAGVSQSPRYKVTKRGQDVALRCDPISGHVSLYWYRQALGQGPEFLTYFNYEAQQDKSGLPNDRFSAERPEGSISTLTIQRTEQRDSAMYRCASSLDPSGRNEQFFGPGTRLTVL.

The J gene is TRBJ1-5, the V gene TRBV5-5; TRBD1 matches 7 bases. The germline V gene encodes CDR1 SGHKS and CDR2 YYEKEE (reference sequence). The CDR3 loop spans 15 amino acids. The ends lost 4 bases at V and 7 bases at J; junction bases unmatched: 11. CDR3 sequence: CASSPTGQFRQPQHF. The CDR3 bases are TGTGCCAGCAGCCCGACAGGGCAATTCAGACAGCCCCAGCATTTT.

The rearrangement links TRBV6-5 to TRBJ1-2; D unresolved. Trimming cost V 5 bases and J 6 bases, with 13 bases left between them. Germline V gene sequence: CDR1 MNHEY, CDR2 SVGAGI. This CDR3 has 13 amino acids. Here the CDR3 DNA reads TGTGCCAGCAGTCGGGTCCTAGCAAATGGCTACACCTTC. It translates to CASSRVLANGYTF.

This clone was observed once. This chain joins TRBV6-1 and TRBJ1-5; 7 bases line up with TRBD1. The V and J ends lost 4 bases and 2 bases, in that order; junction bases with no gene match: 8. The V gene's germline CDR1 is MNHNS and CDR2 SASEGT. The CDR3 is 16 amino acids. The DNA for the CDR3 is TGTGCCAGCAGTGGGCCTCTTCAGGGGGGCAATCAGCCCCAGCATTTT. Protein sequence: CASSGPLQGGNQPQHF.

Written as DNA, the CDR3 is TGTGCCAGTAGGCCAGGGACTCTAGCGGCGGATACGCAGTATTTT. This gives the protein CASRPGTLAADTQYF. The J gene is TRBJ2-3, the V gene TRBV19; TRBD2 matches 7 bases. Trimming took 6 bases from V and 6 from J; bases not matched to a gene: 12. Germline CDR1 and CDR2: LNHDA and SQIVND (reference sequence). The CDR3 runs to 15 residues.

The chain couples TRBV9 to TRBJ2-7, with 7 bases identical to TRBD1. Germline CDR1 and CDR2: SGDLS and YYNGEE. The CDR3 runs 16 residues. The V and J ends lost 0 bases and 0 bases, in that order; junction bases with no gene match: 6. The CDR3 DNA is TGTGCCAGCAGCGTAGAGGGACAGTCAAGCTCCTACGAGCAGTACTTC. Its protein product is CASSVEGQSSSYEQYF.

V is TRBV2 and J is TRBJ2-7, with 15 bases matching TRBD2. The CDR3 sequence is 17 residues long. J lost 5 bases, V lost 6 bases, and 11 bases had no gene match. Per germline, CDR1 SNHLY and CDR2 FYNNEI. The CDR3 DNA reads TGTGCCAGCAGACCCGGACTAGCGGGAGGGCTAGTAGACGAGCAGTACTTC. Encoded protein: CASRPGLAGGLVDEQYF.

V is TRBV4-2 and J is TRBJ1-5, with D uncertain. The germline CDR1 and CDR2 sequences are LGHNA and YNFKEQ. Trimming cost V 2 bases and J 3 bases, with 8 bases left between them. The CDR3 has 14 residues. The CDR3: CASSQPGSNQPQHF. CDR3 DNA sequence: TGTGCCAGCAGCCAACCAGGTTCCAATCAGCCCCAGCATTTT.

The genes are TRBV7-9 and TRBJ2-7; TRBD1 aligns across 9 bases. The CDR3 loop spans 15 amino acids. The germline V gene has CDR1 SEHNR and CDR2 FQNEAQ (reference sequence). V lost 7 bases, J lost 7 bases, and 14 bases stayed unmatched. Here the CDR3 reads CASTPKRTGVGEQYF. CDR3 DNA sequence: TGTGCCAGCACCCCTAAGAGGACAGGGGTTGGAGAGCAGTACTTC.